One sample yielded the 32 T cell receptor beta chains listed below, sequenced in a study of cytomegalovirus exposure and HLA in healthy donors. This table comes from immunoSEQ multiplex PCR, and its TCRdb copy is limited to in-frame clones, with some not included. The sample records 200,000 or so clones, roughly 82% being singletons. Sequencing was done on a sample of PBMCs. The receptors were gathered from a young man in good health and CMV-seropositive.

The genes are TRBV13 and TRBJ2-1; the match to TRBD1 covers 8 bases. The CDR3 extends over 15 amino acids. Per the germline V gene, CDR1 is PRHDT and CDR2 is FYEKMQ (reference sequence). V trimming: 2 bases; J trimming: 10 bases; junction bases outside the gene matches: 10. CDR3 DNA sequence: TGTGCCAGCAGCTTACAGGGGGCTTTGCATCGAGAGCAGTTCTTC. Its protein is CASSLQGALHREQFF.

The V gene is TRBV28, the J gene TRBJ1-3; 9 positions agree with TRBD1. V trimming: 6 bases; J trimming: 7 bases; junction bases outside the gene matches: 13. Germline loops: CDR1 MDHEN, CDR2 SYDVKM. The length of the CDR3 is 16 residues. The CDR3 sequence is CASSRPGQGQANTIYF. The CDR3 nucleotides are TGTGCCAGCAGCAGACCGGGACAGGGTCAGGCGAACACCATATATTTT.

This clone has a count of ten or more. V is TRBV11-2 and J is TRBJ2-2; TRBD1 agrees at 11 bases. The CDR3 runs to 15 residues. The junction had 3 bases not matched to a gene; V was cut back by 2 bases and J by 7 bases. Germline CDR1 is SGHAT and CDR2 is FQNNGV. The CDR3 sequence is CASSLRTGGFGELFF. CDR3 bases: TGTGCCAGCAGCTTAAGGACAGGGGGCTTCGGGGAGCTGTTTTTT.

V gene TRBV11-2 combines with J gene TRBJ1-1; the D is unclear. This CDR3 has 13 amino acids. With 5 bases removed from V and 3 bases from J, the gap between germline ends came to 10 bases. The V gene's germline CDR1 is SGHAT and CDR2 FQNNGV. CDR3 sequence reads: CASSPQAHTEAFF. CDR3 coding DNA: TGTGCCAGCAGCCCCCAGGCGCACACTGAAGCTTTCTTT.

The V gene is TRBV27, the J gene TRBJ2-1; D is ambiguous. With 4 bases removed from V and 3 bases from J, the gap between germline ends came to 13 bases. Germline V gene lookup returns CDR1 MNHEY and CDR2 SMNVEV (reference sequence). CDR3 length equals 15 residues. The CDR3 loop is CASSSLFVRYNEQFF. CDR3 coding DNA: TGTGCCAGCAGTTCTCTCTTTGTCCGCTACAATGAGCAGTTCTTC.

The rearrangement uses TRBV28 and TRBJ2-3; D remains unclear. The V end was cut by 5 bases, the J end by 6 bases, with 15 bases between. The CDR3 consists of 14 residues. CDR1 is MDHEN, CDR2 SYDVKM, per germline. The CDR3 loop is CASSHPQTPDTQYF. The DNA for the CDR3 is TGTGCCAGCAGTCACCCCCAGACACCGGATACGCAGTATTTT. Drawing the rest from reference TRBV28 and TRBJ2-3, the complete variable domain is DVKVTQSSRYLVKRTGEKVFLECVQDMDHENMFWYRQDPGLGLRLIYFSYDVKMKEKGDIPEGYSVSREKKERFSLILESASTNQTSMYLCASSHPQTPDTQYFGPGTRLTVL.

This clone was seen a handful of times. V gene TRBV5-4 combines with J gene TRBJ2-1, with a possible D match to TRBD2 (6 bases). Per the germline V gene, CDR1 is SGHNT and CDR2 is YYREEE (reference sequence). Trimming took 4 bases from V and 9 from J, leaving 11 bases between them. The CDR3 length is 12 residues. The DNA for the CDR3 is TGTGCCAGCAGCCTTAGCGGAGGTGAGCAGTTCTTC. Protein sequence: CASSLSGGEQFF.

This clone was counted a few times. The V call is TRBV14, the J call TRBJ2-1; no clear D. V was trimmed by 4 bases and J by 16 bases, leaving 17 bases between them. Germline CDR1 SGHDN, CDR2 FVKESK. This CDR3 is 12 amino acids long. The CDR3 bases are TGTGCCAGCAGCCGAATGGGCTCCCCTGAATTCTTC. Translating gives CASSRMGSPEFF.

This chain connects TRBV7-7 to TRBJ2-2; possibly TRBD1 for D (6 bases). The CDR3 runs 13 residues. The V gene lost 5 bases and the J gene lost 8 bases, with 12 bases spanning the gap. Looked up from germline, CDR1 is SSHAT and CDR2 is FNYEAQ (reference sequence). This CDR3 reads CASSQLQGGELFF. For the CDR3, the DNA is TGTGCCAGCAGCCAACTACAGGGAGGGGAGCTGTTTTTT. Complete variable domain (other parts from reference TRBV7-7 and TRBJ2-2): GAGVSQSPRYKVTKRGQDVTLRCDPISSHATLYWYQQALGQGPEFLTYFNYEAQPDKSGLPSDRFSAERPEGSISTLTIQRTEQRDSAMYRCASSQLQGGELFFGEGSRLTVL.

CDR3: CASSTGTGVLGTEAFF. The CDR3 bases are TGTGCCAGCTCAACCGGGACAGGTGTTCTCGGCACTGAAGCTTTCTTT. The rearrangement joins TRBV18 to TRBJ1-1, with 8 positions matching TRBD1. The CDR3 contains 16 residues. The J segment lost 4 bases and the V segment lost 5 bases, leaving 12 bases of the junction unmatched. Germline loops: CDR1 KGHSH, CDR2 LQKENI. Together with reference TRBV18 and TRBJ1-1, the CDR3 gives the full variable domain: NAGVMQNPRHLVRRRGQEARLRCSPMKGHSHVYWYRQLPEEGLKFMVYLQKENIIDESGMPKERFSAEFPKEGPSILRIQQVVRGDSAAYFCASSTGTGVLGTEAFFGQGTRLTVV.

The chain has TRBV5-1 and TRBJ2-2; 8 positions agree with TRBD1. CDR1 and CDR2 from the germline V gene are SGHRS and YFSETQ. CDR3 length: 15 amino acids. Trimming cost V 4 bases and J 6 bases; bases outside gene matches: 8. The CDR3 reads CASSKITGGAGELFF. The CDR3 DNA is TGCGCCAGCAGCAAGATTACAGGGGGTGCCGGGGAGCTGTTTTTT.

The V call is TRBV9, the J call TRBJ2-7, with D possibly TRBD2 on 6 matching bases. Germline loops: CDR1 SGDLS, CDR2 YYNGEE. CDR3 length equals 16 residues. V lost 4 bases and J lost 2, with 19 bases in between. CDR3 in amino acids: CASSPAGPATPYEQYF. The CDR3, as DNA: TGTGCCAGCAGCCCCGCGGGGCCGGCTACCCCCTACGAGCAGTACTTC.

The genes are TRBV4-3 and TRBJ2-1, with a tentative D call TRBD2 (5 bases). Germline CDR1 and CDR2: LGHNA and YSLEER. The CDR3 extends over 14 amino acids. V was pared by 0 bases and J by 6 bases, with 9 bases between. The CDR3 reads CASSQDQRANEQFF. The DNA for the CDR3 is TGCGCCAGCAGCCAAGATCAGAGGGCCAATGAGCAGTTCTTC.

V usage is TRBV6-5 and J usage is TRBJ2-7; 7 bases are shared with TRBD2. From germline, CDR1 is MNHEY and CDR2 SVGAGI. There are 14 residues in the CDR3. J lost 6 bases, V lost 6 bases, and 11 bases had no gene match. CDR3 sequence (DNA): TGTGCCAGCAGCCCCGAGGGAGGGCCCTTCGAGCAGTACTTC. Its protein product is CASSPEGGPFEQYF.

The rearrangement uses TRBV19 and TRBJ2-5; 12 bases are a match to TRBD1. CDR1 is LNHDA, CDR2 SQIVND, per germline (reference sequence). The CDR3 is 15 residues long. With V trimmed by 5 bases and J by 5 bases, 6 bases remained unmatched. CDR3 nucleotide sequence: TGTGCCAGTAGTTCGGGACAGGGGGCACGGGAGACCCAGTACTTC. It is translated as CASSSGQGARETQYF.

This clone was observed once. V and J are TRBV30 and TRBJ1-3, with D unclear. The germline V gene has CDR1 GTSNPN and CDR2 SVGIG (reference sequence). The germline V and J ends were trimmed by 4 bases and 2 bases, with 9 bases remaining between them. CDR3 size: 13 residues. The CDR3 region is CAWMRGAGNTIYF. The CDR3 nucleotides read TGTGCCTGGATGCGGGGAGCTGGAAACACCATATATTTT.

The chain carries TRBV5-6 and TRBJ1-1, with D unclear. CDR3 length: 14 residues. Trimming took 0 bases from V and 1 from J, leaving 7 bases between them. Germline V lookup: CDR1 SGHDT, CDR2 YYEEEE. The CDR3 sequence: CASSLDPRNTEAFF. The CDR3 DNA sequence: TGTGCCAGCAGCTTGGATCCCAGGAACACTGAAGCTTTCTTT.

Of note for this clone: The sample contains more than one DNA sequence encoding this CDR3. The chain joins TRBV27 to TRBJ2-7, with D possibly TRBD2 on 6 matching bases. The V and J ends lost 3 bases and 6 bases respectively, with 6 bases between them. CDR1 and CDR2 (germline): MNHEY, SMNVEV (reference sequence). The CDR3 loop spans 11 amino acids. CDR3 protein: CASSLGGEQYF. Here the CDR3 DNA reads TGTGCCAGCAGTTTGGGAGGCGAGCAGTACTTC.

The chain employs TRBV7-9 and TRBJ2-7; 7 positions match TRBD1. V dropped 4 bases and J dropped 5; count of bases not matched to a gene: 8. The CDR3 runs 14 residues. Germline CDR1 SEHNR, CDR2 FQNEAQ (reference sequence). The CDR3 sequence is CASSSTGDVDEQYF. The DNA of the CDR3 is TGTGCCAGCAGCTCCACAGGGGATGTAGACGAGCAGTACTTC.

This clone was recorded a few times. The V call is TRBV7-2, the J call TRBJ1-5, with TRBD1 identical over 10 bases. CDR3 length: 15 amino acids. V shed 4 bases, J shed 6 bases, and the junction held 6 bases outside the gene matches. Germline CDR1 and CDR2: SGHTA and FQGNSA. CDR3 nucleotides: TGTGCCAGCAGCTCGCGGACAGGGGGATTTCAGCCCCAGCATTTT. This codes for CASSSRTGGFQPQHF.

The chain carries TRBV6-1 and TRBJ2-7, with D possibly matching TRBD1 (6 bases). This CDR3 is built from 16 residues. V was shortened by 1 base and J by 4 bases, with 17 bases between the two germline ends. Looked up from germline, CDR1 is MNHNS and CDR2 is SASEGT. The CDR3 region has the DNA TGTGCCAGCAGTGAAGAGGTCAGGGGAAGTGGGTACGAGCAGTACTTC. Its translation is CASSEEVRGSGYEQYF.

CDR3 nucleotide sequence: TGTGCCAGCTCACCACGCAGGGGCGAGAGGGAAAAACTGTTTTTT. This translates into CASSPRRGEREKLFF. This chain links TRBV18 with TRBJ1-4, with D possibly being TRBD1 (6 bases). Germline V gene sequence: CDR1 KGHSH, CDR2 LQKENI. There are 15 residues in the CDR3. Deletions cut 1 base from V and 8 bases from J, with 14 bases between.

V usage is TRBV4-2 and J usage is TRBJ1-2; D gene uncertain. This CDR3 spans 13 amino acids. The V end lost 0 bases, the J end lost 8 bases, and 10 bases lay between the germline ends. The germline V gene encodes CDR1 LGHNA and CDR2 YNFKEQ. CDR3 in DNA: TGTGCCAGCAGCCAAGACGGAGGCAGAGGCTACACCTTC. Protein: CASSQDGGRGYTF.

V and J are TRBV27 and TRBJ1-5, with 9 positions matching TRBD1. The CDR3 contains 13 residues. V lost 5 bases and J lost 6; bases outside the gene matches: 2. Germline V lookup: CDR1 MNHEY, CDR2 SMNVEV (reference sequence). CDR3 amino acids: CASSRTGAQPQHF. The CDR3 DNA reads as TGTGCCAGCAGTCGGACAGGGGCTCAGCCCCAGCATTTT.

The chain uses TRBV7-9 and TRBJ2-2; 7 bases map to TRBD1. Germline values: CDR1 SEHNR, CDR2 FQNEAQ (reference sequence). V trimming: 5 bases; J trimming: 4 bases; junction bases outside the gene matches: 10. This CDR3 contains 16 residues. CDR3 sequence reads: CASSKQQGIGTGELFF. CDR3 nucleotide sequence: TGTGCCAGCAGCAAACAACAGGGGATAGGCACCGGGGAGCTGTTTTTT.

The gene calls are TRBV2 and TRBJ1-4; D uncertain. The germline V gene encodes CDR1 SNHLY and CDR2 FYNNEI. With 2 bases removed from V and 6 bases from J, the gap between germline ends came to 13 bases. CDR3 length: 15 residues. The CDR3 DNA follows: TGTGCCAGCAGTGAAAGGTCCATAGCTTATGAAAAACTGTTTTTT. This translates into CASSERSIAYEKLFF.

The rearrangement joins TRBV5-1 to TRBJ1-1; D ambiguous. The CDR3 is made up of 13 amino acids. V lost 4 bases to trimming and J lost 4 bases, with 11 bases between them. Germline CDR1 SGHRS, CDR2 YFSETQ. In DNA, the CDR3 is TGCGCCAGCAGCGTAACCAGAGGCACTGAAGCTTTCTTT. The encoded protein is CASSVTRGTEAFF.

The V gene is TRBV7-9, the J gene TRBJ2-3; the match to TRBD1 covers 9 bases. With V trimmed by 8 bases and J by 9 bases, 12 bases remained unmatched. From germline, CDR1 is SEHNR and CDR2 FQNEAQ (reference sequence). The CDR3 runs 14 residues. The CDR3 nucleotides read TGTGCCAGCGAGACAGGGGGGACCACAGGGACGCAGTATTTT. It specifies CASETGGTTGTQYF.

J is TRBJ1-4 and V is TRBV29-1, with TRBD1 matching over 8 bases. Germline lookup yields CDR1 SQVTM and CDR2 ANQGSEA. V was pared by 6 bases and J by 7 bases, with 13 bases of the junction left unmatched. There are 15 residues in the CDR3. The DNA of the CDR3 is TGCAGCGTGGAGGACAGGGCGGTCGGTTCTGAAAAACTGTTTTTT. The encoded protein is CSVEDRAVGSEKLFF.

A note on this clone: Other nucleotide sequences in the sample specify the same CDR3. The CDR3 DNA reads as TGCAGCGTCCGGGCAACTAATGAAAAACTGTTTTTT. Translated: CSVRATNEKLFF. The V and J genes are TRBV29-1 and TRBJ1-4; no firm D call. This CDR3 spans 12 amino acids. From germline, CDR1 is SQVTM and CDR2 ANQGSEA. V lost 6 bases, J lost 0 bases, and 5 bases lay in between.

This chain connects TRBV5-4 to TRBJ2-7; D possibly corresponds to TRBD2 (6 bases). From germline, CDR1 is SGHNT and CDR2 YYREEE (reference sequence). CDR3 length: 14 residues. The V and J ends lost 4 bases and 1 base respectively, with 12 bases between them. CDR3 loop: CASSRRDQSYEQYF. For the CDR3, the DNA is TGTGCCAGCAGCCGGAGGGACCAATCCTACGAGCAGTACTTC.

This clone was seen only a few times. The rearrangement links TRBV6-4 to TRBJ2-3; TRBD2 matches at 8 bases. V dropped 4 bases and J dropped 2; count of bases not matched to a gene: 5. Germline lookup yields CDR1 MRHNA and CDR2 SNTAGT. CDR3 length: 15 residues. The CDR3 DNA follows: TGTGCCAGCAGTGCTGGACTAGCCTCCACAGATACGCAGTATTTT. Protein product: CASSAGLASTDTQYF.